The next 23 T cell receptor beta chains were all read from a single sample in a study of cytomegalovirus exposure and HLA in healthy donors. PCR used 60 Vbeta primers and 13 Jbeta primers. TCRdb's table, derived via immunoSEQ multiplex PCR, lists solely in-frame clones and lacks some. The table has over 110,000 clones, 82% seen once. Sample: PBMCs. All receptors derive from a male donor in good health and CMV-seronegative.

The chain joins TRBV29-1 to TRBJ1-1; D unclear. The CDR3 totals 12 residues. V shed 6 bases and J shed 4 bases, with 12 bases lying between them. The germline V gene encodes CDR1 SQVTM and CDR2 ANQGSEA. The chain's CDR3 is CSVQLRFTEAFF. The CDR3 DNA sequence: TGCAGCGTCCAACTGAGGTTCACTGAAGCTTTCTTT.

This clone was seen only a few times. The chain links TRBV7-8 to TRBJ2-7, with TRBD2 matching 7 bases. The V gene end was trimmed by 4 bases and the J gene end by 0 bases; junction bases not matched to a gene: 21. The CDR3 is 20 residues long. Germline assignment: CDR1 SGHVS and CDR2 FQNEAQ. The CDR3 DNA is TGTGCCAGCAGCTCCCCAGGTGGGGGACTATCTACCAAAAACTCCTACGAGCAGTACTTC. Its protein product is CASSSPGGGLSTKNSYEQYF. Looking up the rest from reference TRBV7-8 and TRBJ2-7 gives the full variable domain: GAGVSQSPRYKVAKRGQDVALRCDPISGHVSLFWYQQALGQGPEFLTYFQNEAQLDKSGLPSDRFFAERPEGSVSTLKIQRTQQEDSAVYLCASSSPGGGLSTKNSYEQYFGPGTRLTVT.

This clone was observed once. V is TRBV18 and J is TRBJ1-1, with a weak D call TRBD1 (5 bases). The CDR3 extends over 13 amino acids. Germline CDR1 and CDR2: KGHSH and LQKENI. Between the trimmed V and J ends, which lost 2 bases and 5 bases, there was a span of 9 bases. The CDR3 nucleotides are TGTGCCAGCTCACCAGAATCAGGGACTGAAGCTTTCTTT. This codes for CASSPESGTEAFF.

The V and J genes are TRBV27 and TRBJ2-7, with 7 bases matching TRBD2. The junction had 27 bases not matched to a gene; V was cut back by 10 bases and J by 6 bases. CDR3 length: 18 residues. The V gene's germline CDR1 is MNHEY and CDR2 SMNVEV (reference sequence). CDR3 amino acids: CATGELTGAGVGAAEQYF. CDR3 DNA sequence: TGTGCCACCGGGGAGCTGACTGGTGCGGGAGTCGGCGCGGCCGAGCAGTACTTC.

This clone was counted once. The chain recombines TRBV4-3 with TRBJ2-3; TRBD2 is a possible D gene (5 bases). Trimming cost V 6 bases and J 5 bases, with 18 bases left between them. Germline V gene data show CDR1 as LGHNA and CDR2 as YSLEER. The CDR3 loop spans 15 amino acids. CDR3 sequence reads: CASSPSPTPLDTQYF. CDR3 DNA: TGCGCCAGCAGTCCTAGCCCGACTCCGCTAGATACGCAGTATTTT.

The chain uses TRBV10-3 and TRBJ2-7; TRBD1 is a possible D gene (5 bases). Looked up from germline, CDR1 is ENHRY and CDR2 is SYGVKD. Trimming stripped 6 bases from V and 2 bases from J, with 11 bases between. This CDR3 has 13 amino acids. The CDR3 loop is CAIRTESTYEQYF. The CDR3 DNA reads TGTGCCATCAGGACAGAGTCAACCTACGAGCAGTACTTC.

This clone was observed a single time. The rearrangement links TRBV28 to TRBJ1-5; 9 bases are shared with TRBD1. Losses at the gene ends were 3 bases for V and 0 bases for J; bases not matched to a gene: 12. This CDR3 region has 19 residues. Germline CDR1 MDHEN, CDR2 SYDVKM. CDR3 sequence: CASSFRTGAGGYSNQPQHF. CDR3 coding DNA: TGTGCCAGCAGTTTCCGGACAGGGGCGGGGGGCTATAGCAATCAGCCCCAGCATTTT. The full variable domain, in which reference TRBV28 and TRBJ1-5 provide the parts outside the CDR3, is DVKVTQSSRYLVKRTGEKVFLECVQDMDHENMFWYRQDPGLGLRLIYFSYDVKMKEKGDIPEGYSVSREKKERFSLILESASTNQTSMYLCASSFRTGAGGYSNQPQHFGDGTRLSIL.

The J gene is TRBJ1-4, the V gene TRBV6-5, with 9 nucleotides matching TRBD1. Per germline, CDR1 MNHEY and CDR2 SVGAGI. The CDR3 is 15 residues long. V lost 6 bases, J lost 7 bases, and 9 bases stayed unmatched. The CDR3 region has the DNA TGTGCCAGCAGCTCACAGGGGGCAGGAGGTGAAAAACTGTTTTTT. This translates into CASSSQGAGGEKLFF.

This clone was found once. The chain couples TRBV9 to TRBJ2-7, with 12 bases lining up with TRBD2. The V and J ends lost 3 bases and 3 bases, in that order; junction bases with no gene match: 7. The CDR3 covers 16 residues. CDR1 and CDR2 (germline): SGDLS, YYNGEE. The chain's CDR3 is CASSGLAGGSYYEQYF. The CDR3 DNA reads TGTGCCAGCAGCGGTCTAGCGGGAGGGTCATACTACGAGCAGTACTTC.

The chain recombines TRBV30 with TRBJ2-4; 13 bases map to TRBD2. The germline V gene encodes CDR1 GTSNPN and CDR2 SVGIG (reference sequence). Losses at the gene ends were 0 bases for V and 1 base for J; bases not matched to a gene: 6. The CDR3 runs 18 residues. CDR3 sequence: CAWSVLAGGPGAKNIQYF. CDR3 DNA sequence: TGTGCCTGGAGTGTACTAGCGGGAGGGCCGGGGGCCAAAAACATTCAGTACTTC.

The chain combines TRBV29-1 with TRBJ2-3, with 14 bases fitting TRBD2. V trimming: 6 bases; J trimming: 4 bases; junction bases outside the gene matches: 6. The CDR3 length is 15 residues. CDR1 and CDR2 (germline): SQVTM, ANQGSEA. In DNA form, the CDR3 reads TGCAGCGTCCTTGGGACTAGCGGGAGAGCAGATACGCAGTATTTT. Encoded protein: CSVLGTSGRADTQYF.

This clone was seen a few times. V usage is TRBV18 and J usage is TRBJ2-2, with 7 bases aligning to TRBD2. The CDR3 sequence is 17 residues long. The V segment lost 4 bases and the J segment 1 base; nucleotides outside the gene matches: 9. Germline values: CDR1 KGHSH, CDR2 LQKENI. The CDR3 DNA sequence: TGTGCCAGCTCACAATCAGCGGGATCCGGGAACACCGGGGAGCTGTTTTTT. Translation gives CASSQSAGSGNTGELFF.

The chain carries TRBV5-5 and TRBJ1-4, with D possibly being TRBD1 (6 bases). Germline lookup yields CDR1 SGHKS and CDR2 YYEKEE (reference sequence). The V gene lost 4 bases and the J gene lost 6 bases, with 13 bases spanning the gap. The CDR3 loop spans 14 amino acids. The CDR3 region is CASSVGGQDEKLFF. In DNA, the CDR3 is TGTGCCAGCAGCGTTGGGGGCCAGGATGAAAAACTGTTTTTT.

This clone has just a few counts. The V call is TRBV10-1, the J call TRBJ2-7, with D possibly matching TRBD2 (6 bases). Trimming pared 8 bases from V and 5 bases from J, leaving 13 bases between. The germline CDR1 and CDR2 sequences are WNHNN and SYGVQD (reference sequence). This CDR3 is 12 amino acids long. The CDR3 DNA follows: TGCGCCAGCTCAGGGAGGACTCACGAGCAGTACTTC. This translates into CASSGRTHEQYF.

This clone was recorded once. The rearrangement joins TRBV28 to TRBJ2-7, with D tentatively TRBD1 (6 bases). CDR1 and CDR2 from the germline V gene are MDHEN and SYDVKM. The CDR3 length is 13 residues. V was clipped by 5 bases and J by 4 bases, with 12 bases between them. The CDR3 bases are TGTGCCAGCAGTAAAGTACAGGGTTACGAGCAGTACTTC. Its protein product is CASSKVQGYEQYF.

This rearrangement joins TRBV6-1 to TRBJ2-3, with D possibly TRBD1 on 5 matching bases. In germline, CDR1 is MNHNS, CDR2 SASEGT. V lost 1 base and J 0 bases, leaving 5 bases between the germline ends. CDR3 length equals 14 residues. The CDR3 nucleotides are TGTGCCAGCAGTGAAGGACAGAGCACAGATACGCAGTATTTT. Its protein product is CASSEGQSTDTQYF.

J is TRBJ2-7 and V is TRBV15, with a possible D match to TRBD2 (6 bases). The CDR3 contains 13 residues. Germline CDR1 is LNHNV and CDR2 is YYDKDF (reference sequence). The CDR3 nucleotides read TGTGCAACCTACGGCGGGACCTCCTACGAGCAGTACTTC. It specifies CATYGGTSYEQYF. The full variable domain, its missing parts supplied by reference TRBV15 and TRBJ2-7, is DAMVIQNPRYQVTQFGKPVTLSCSQTLNHNVMYWYQQKSSQAPKLLFHYYDKDFNNEADTPDNFQSRRPNTSFCFLDIRSPGLGDTAMYLCATYGGTSYEQYFGPGTRLTVT.

This chain uses TRBV14 with TRBJ1-1; TRBD1 might be the D (5 bases). The CDR3 has 13 amino acids. V shed 5 bases and J shed 3 bases, with 10 bases lying between them. Germline CDR1 reads SGHDN; CDR2 reads FVKESK. The CDR3 DNA sequence: TGTGCCAGCAGCTCGTGGGGGGACACTGAAGCTTTCTTT. Its translation is CASSSWGDTEAFF.

This rearrangement joins TRBV7-9 to TRBJ2-1; D remains ambiguous. CDR3 length equals 12 residues. V dropped 1 base and J dropped 10 bases, with 8 bases sitting between them. Germline loops: CDR1 SEHNR, CDR2 FQNEAQ (reference sequence). CDR3 region: CASSLVTREQFF. CDR3 nucleotides: TGTGCCAGCAGCTTAGTCACCAGGGAGCAGTTCTTC. The whole variable domain, filled in from reference TRBV7-9 and TRBJ2-1, reads DTGVSQNPRHKITKRGQNVTFRCDPISEHNRLYWYRQTLGQGPEFLTYFQNEAQLEKSRLLSDRFSAERPKGSFSTLEIQRTEQGDSAMYLCASSLVTREQFFGPGTRLTVL.

On this clone itself: The conserved phenylalanine or tryptophan is not found at the CDR3 terminus, so this likely reflects a read error. This chain links TRBV6-6 with TRBJ1-1, with D maybe TRBD1 (5 bases). The CDR3 contains 16 residues. Between the trimmed V and J ends, which lost 6 bases and 6 bases, there was a span of 23 bases. Germline V gene sequence: CDR1 MNHNY, CDR2 SVGAGI (reference sequence). The CDR3 nucleotides are TGTGCCAGCAGCCAATGGCTTACAGGCTCTAAATCTGAAGCTTTCCTT. It codes for CASSQWLTGSKSEAFL.

The rearrangement links TRBV4-3 to TRBJ2-5; 11 nucleotides line up with TRBD2. The tail of the sequence fits TRBJ2-7 better, so the J call may be wrong. CDR3 size: 16 residues. CDR1 LGHNA and CDR2 YSLEER come from the germline V gene. CDR3 protein: CASSPSLAGGDHEQYF. The CDR3 DNA reads as TGCGCCAGCAGTCCATCTCTAGCGGGAGGAGATCACGAGCAGTACTTC.

The CDR3 sequence: CASSYSSSESYEQYF. CDR3 DNA: TGTGCCAGCAGTTACTCTTCCAGCGAGAGCTACGAGCAGTACTTC. The chain has TRBV6-5 and TRBJ2-7; D remains unclear. Per the germline V gene, CDR1 is MNHEY and CDR2 is SVGAGI. The CDR3 is 15 amino acids. Between the trimmed V and J ends, which lost 0 bases and 3 bases, there was a span of 12 bases.

The gene calls are TRBV4-1 and TRBJ2-7, with a weak D call TRBD2 (5 bases). V lost 1 base and J lost 2, with 9 bases in between. CDR1 is MGHRA and CDR2 is YSYEKL in the germline V gene. The CDR3 consists of 14 residues. CDR3 DNA: TGCGCCAGCAGCCAAGGACGGGGAGCCTACGAGCAGTACTTC. Its translation is CASSQGRGAYEQYF.